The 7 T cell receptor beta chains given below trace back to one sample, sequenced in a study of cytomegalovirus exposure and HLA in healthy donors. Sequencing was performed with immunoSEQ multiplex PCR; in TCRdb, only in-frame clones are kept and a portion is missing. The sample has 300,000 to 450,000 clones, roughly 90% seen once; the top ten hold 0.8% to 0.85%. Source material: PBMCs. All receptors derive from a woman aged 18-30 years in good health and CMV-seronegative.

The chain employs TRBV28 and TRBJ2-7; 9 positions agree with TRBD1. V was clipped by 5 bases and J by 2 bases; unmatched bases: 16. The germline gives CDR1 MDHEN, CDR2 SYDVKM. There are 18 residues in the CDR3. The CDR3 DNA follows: TGTGCCAGCAGTCCGCGAGCTGTAACAGGGGGCCTTCCCTACGAGCAGTACTTC. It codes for CASSPRAVTGGLPYEQYF.

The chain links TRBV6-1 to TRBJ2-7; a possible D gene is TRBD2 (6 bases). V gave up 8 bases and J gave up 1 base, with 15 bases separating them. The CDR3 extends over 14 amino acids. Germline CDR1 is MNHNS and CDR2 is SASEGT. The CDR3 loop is CASVKRGGSYEQYF. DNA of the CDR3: TGTGCCAGCGTAAAGAGGGGAGGATCCTACGAGCAGTACTTC.

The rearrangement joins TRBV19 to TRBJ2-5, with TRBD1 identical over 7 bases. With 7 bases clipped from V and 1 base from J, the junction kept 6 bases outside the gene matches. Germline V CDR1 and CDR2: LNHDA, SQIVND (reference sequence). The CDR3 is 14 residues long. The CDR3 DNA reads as TGTGCCAGTAAAAGACAGGGCCCCCAAGAGACCCAGTACTTC. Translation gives CASKRQGPQETQYF.

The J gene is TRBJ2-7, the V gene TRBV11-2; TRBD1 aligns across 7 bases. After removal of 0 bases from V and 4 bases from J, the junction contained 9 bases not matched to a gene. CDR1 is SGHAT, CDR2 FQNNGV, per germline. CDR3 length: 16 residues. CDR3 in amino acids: CASSLDYPGGGYEQYF. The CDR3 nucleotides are TGTGCCAGCAGCTTAGATTACCCAGGGGGTGGGTACGAGCAGTACTTC.

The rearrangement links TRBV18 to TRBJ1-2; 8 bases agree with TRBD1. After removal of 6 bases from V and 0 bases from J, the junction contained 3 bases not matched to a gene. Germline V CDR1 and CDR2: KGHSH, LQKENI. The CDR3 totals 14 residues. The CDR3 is CASSRQGTNYGYTF. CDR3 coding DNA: TGTGCCAGCTCGCGACAGGGGACTAACTATGGCTACACCTTC.

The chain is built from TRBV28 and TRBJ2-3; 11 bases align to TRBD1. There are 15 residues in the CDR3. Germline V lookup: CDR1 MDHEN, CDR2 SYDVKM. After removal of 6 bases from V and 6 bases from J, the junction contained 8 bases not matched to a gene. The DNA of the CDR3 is TGTGCCAGCAGCCCCGGGGGACAGGGGGTTGATACGCAGTATTTT. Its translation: CASSPGGQGVDTQYF.

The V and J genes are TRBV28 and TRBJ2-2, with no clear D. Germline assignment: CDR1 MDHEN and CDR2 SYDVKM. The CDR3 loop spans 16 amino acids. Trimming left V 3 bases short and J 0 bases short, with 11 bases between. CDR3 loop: CASSFAAIANTGELFF. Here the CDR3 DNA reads TGTGCCAGCAGTTTCGCTGCGATCGCGAACACCGGGGAGCTGTTTTTT.